These 5 T cell receptor beta chains were sequenced from one sample in a study of CD8 T cells in Susac syndrome. RNA in amounts of about 0.5 to 1 ug was reverse transcribed with random hexamers. TCRdb recomputed calls from the immunoSEQ multiplex PCR reads with MiXCR, one row per CDR3 protein. This table has about 160,000 distinct CDR3 sequences, about 96% appearing once. Source material: CD4+ T cells from PBMCs. Receptors originate from a human donor with Susac syndrome.

Written as DNA, the CDR3 is TGTGCCAGCAGCGCTGCCAAGTCCCAAGAGACCCAGTACTTC. This codes for CASSAAKSQETQYF. The chain couples TRBV5-4 to TRBJ2-5; D remains ambiguous. The V gene lost 4 bases and the J gene lost 1 base, with 11 bases spanning the gap. The CDR3 runs to 14 residues. Germline lookup yields CDR1 SGHNT and CDR2 YYREEE (reference sequence). Combining the CDR3 with reference TRBV5-4 and TRBJ2-5 gives the whole variable domain ETGVTQSPTHLIKTRGQQVTLRCSSQSGHNTVSWYQQALGQGPQFIFQYYREEENGRGNFPPRFSGLQFPNYSSELNVNALELDDSALYLCASSAAKSQETQYFGPGTRLLVL.

This clonotype occurred once. The genes are TRBV2 and TRBJ2-5; the D gene is possibly TRBD2 (6 bases). The CDR3 runs 14 residues. The germline V and J ends were trimmed by 6 bases and 3 bases, with 14 bases remaining between them. The germline V gene has CDR1 SNHLY and CDR2 FYNNEI. CDR3 sequence reads: CASRVRTGEETQYF. The CDR3 coding sequence is TGTGCCAGCAGAGTAAGGACGGGGGAAGAGACCCAGTACTTC.

The chain links TRBV27 to TRBJ2-3, with 11 bases lining up with TRBD1. The germline V gene has CDR1 MNHEY and CDR2 SMNVEV (reference sequence). Germline trimming cut 5 bases from V and 4 bases from J; bases unmatched to any gene: 5. The CDR3 sequence is 15 residues long. The CDR3 DNA follows: TGTGCCAGCAGTCCGCGGACAGGGGGCGCAGATACGCAGTATTTT. Encoded protein: CASSPRTGGADTQYF.

The V gene is TRBV20-1, the J gene TRBJ1-4; 12 nucleotides match TRBD1. The CDR3 contains 18 residues. Unmatched junction bases numbered 9, after V lost 1 base and J lost 3 bases. Per the germline V gene, CDR1 is DFQATT and CDR2 is SNEGSKA (reference sequence). CDR3 bases: TGCAGTGCTAGAGGTTCCTGGGGACAGGGGGCGGCTAATGAAAAACTGTTTTTT. Residues: CSARGSWGQGAANEKLFF.

This CDR3 is CSVGSASGSSYEQYF. The CDR3 nucleotides read TGCAGCGTTGGGTCTGCTAGCGGGAGCTCCTACGAGCAGTACTTC. The rearrangement joins TRBV29-1 to TRBJ2-7; 10 nucleotides agree with TRBD2. The CDR3 has 15 amino acids. After removal of 4 bases from V and 0 bases from J, the junction contained 6 bases not matched to a gene. Germline assignment: CDR1 SQVTM and CDR2 ANQGSEA.